A selection of T cell receptor beta chains follows, all from one sample in a study of T cells expressing NK-cell markers. After re-calling the 5' RACE reads, TCRdb lists one entry per CDR3 protein, DNA absent. The sample has tens of thousands of distinct CDR3 sequences. Sequenced input: blood T cells: a sorted CD56 or NKG2C T cell subset, CD4+ or CD8+ T cells, or bulk PBMC T cells (not recorded which). These TCRs come from a woman between 18 and 75 years old in good health. The CDR3 runs from the conserved cysteine through the conserved F or W.

CDR3 protein: CASSLSPGQGAYEQYF; J gene: TRBJ2-7; V gene: TRBV5-1
CDR3 protein: CASSQDRFNEKLFF; J gene: TRBJ1-4; V gene: TRBV28
CDR3 protein: CASSLTWRSTDTQYF; J gene: TRBJ2-3; V gene: TRBV5-1
CDR3 protein: CASTIGTYSYEQYF; J gene: TRBJ2-7; V gene: TRBV6-1
CDR3 protein: CATSRVRGGYTDTQYF; J gene: TRBJ2-3; V gene: TRBV15
CDR3 protein: CASSSHNSRGGFNEQFF; J gene: TRBJ2-1; V gene: TRBV7-3
CDR3 protein: CASSLGLGYEQYF; J gene: TRBJ2-7; V gene: TRBV13
CDR3 protein: CASSDRDQKYNEQFF; J gene: TRBJ2-1; V gene: TRBV7-9
CDR3 protein: CASSMSHRDYLNLDSSYEQYF; J gene: TRBJ2-7; V gene: TRBV6-5
CDR3 protein: CASSQGSEQYF; J gene: TRBJ2-7; V gene: TRBV13
CDR3 protein: CASSSIRDRVPYEQYF; J gene: TRBJ2-7; V gene: TRBV6-5
CDR3 protein: CSVEDHGGNEQFF; J gene: TRBJ2-1; V gene: TRBV29-1
CDR3 protein: CSATGRTSAYEQYF; J gene: TRBJ2-7; V gene: TRBV20-1
CDR3 protein: CASSQVSGGSYGYTF; J gene: TRBJ1-2; V gene: TRBV4-1
CDR3 protein: CASSYSGGAPSGELFF; J gene: TRBJ2-2; V gene: TRBV6-5
CDR3 protein: CASSQPHRWVYNEQFF; J gene: TRBJ2-1; V gene: TRBV4-1
CDR3 protein: CATSDSGTGDIGELFF; J gene: TRBJ2-2; V gene: TRBV24-1
CDR3 protein: CASSSYRGRRVNTEAFF; J gene: TRBJ1-1; V gene: TRBV5-6
CDR3 protein: CSVPSRNGELFF; J gene: TRBJ2-2; V gene: TRBV29-1
CDR3 protein: CASSSWTSGGTDTQYF; J gene: TRBJ2-3; V gene: TRBV7-2
CDR3 protein: CASSLGGAPYEQYF; J gene: TRBJ2-7; V gene: TRBV13
CDR3 protein: CASSLKMSPSGGYTF; J gene: TRBJ1-2; V gene: TRBV27
CDR3 protein: CASSPPTGGTDTQYF; J gene: TRBJ2-3; V gene: TRBV7-9
CDR3 protein: CASSVSDNTYEQYF; J gene: TRBJ2-7; V gene: TRBV9
CDR3 protein: CASSSEFRETQYF; J gene: TRBJ2-5; V gene: TRBV12-3/TRBV12-4
CDR3 protein: CASSSSAGPNEQFF; J gene: TRBJ2-1; V gene: TRBV7-6
CDR3 protein: CASGTGGPYGYTF; J gene: TRBJ1-2; V gene: TRBV2
CDR3 protein: CASSRGLGFHEQFF; J gene: TRBJ2-1; V gene: TRBV5-6
CDR3 protein: CASSLGGAAIEKLFF; J gene: TRBJ1-4; V gene: TRBV12-3/TRBV12-4
CDR3 protein: CASSLRTSGTGNEQFF; J gene: TRBJ2-1; V gene: TRBV12-3/TRBV12-4
CDR3 protein: CASSQDNTGQTEAFF; J gene: TRBJ1-1; V gene: TRBV4-1
CDR3 protein: CASSLPTSLSYNSPLHF; J gene: TRBJ1-6; V gene: TRBV28
CDR3 protein: CASSVVGDPGDTQYF; J gene: TRBJ2-3; V gene: TRBV9
CDR3 protein: CASSRSLGSPGAAGYTF; J gene: TRBJ1-2; V gene: TRBV4-2
CDR3 protein: CASSPADRAYTEAFF; J gene: TRBJ1-1; V gene: TRBV12-3/TRBV12-4
CDR3 protein: CAWSVRETDTQYF; J gene: TRBJ2-3; V gene: TRBV30
CDR3 protein: CAIQSPLAGETQYF; J gene: TRBJ2-5; V gene: TRBV28
CDR3 protein: CASSLTGGDTQYF; J gene: TRBJ2-3; V gene: TRBV5-1
CDR3 protein: CASSEMYMASDEQFF; J gene: TRBJ2-1; V gene: TRBV6-1
CDR3 protein: CAWSTTGRENSPLHF; J gene: TRBJ1-6; V gene: TRBV30
CDR3 protein: CASSYSWGDSNEKLFF; J gene: TRBJ1-4; V gene: TRBV6-5
CDR3 protein: CASSPGTGDTDTQYF; J gene: TRBJ2-3; V gene: TRBV7-6
CDR3 protein: CAIRDRSNEKLFF; J gene: TRBJ1-4; V gene: TRBV7-9
CDR3 protein: CASSQSPRDNQPQHF; J gene: TRBJ1-5; V gene: TRBV4-1
CDR3 protein: CASSVGDVDETQYF; J gene: TRBJ2-5; V gene: TRBV9
CDR3 protein: CASSSPLGGGEETQYF; J gene: TRBJ2-5; V gene: TRBV7-9
CDR3 protein: CASSILSSSASYNEQFF; J gene: TRBJ2-1; V gene: TRBV19
CDR3 protein: CAITVGPRYNEQFF; J gene: TRBJ2-1; V gene: TRBV12-3/TRBV12-4
CDR3 protein: CASSWTDTTDTQYF; J gene: TRBJ2-3; V gene: TRBV7-9
CDR3 protein: CASSVEGSNTGELFF; J gene: TRBJ2-2; V gene: TRBV9
CDR3 protein: CASSLKDSSYNEQFF; J gene: TRBJ2-1; V gene: TRBV7-8
CDR3 protein: CASSLAKLSNQPQHF; J gene: TRBJ1-5; V gene: TRBV7-8
CDR3 protein: CASSLSPGNEQFF; J gene: TRBJ2-1; V gene: TRBV27
CDR3 protein: CASRHHQGQGHHFYGYTF; J gene: TRBJ1-2; V gene: TRBV4-2
CDR3 protein: CASSQDIAGGPGNEQFF; J gene: TRBJ2-1; V gene: TRBV14